This T cell receptor (beta chain) was recovered during a study of human T cells and chemical hapten exposure. About the research overall: TCR yields per sample varied, mainly owing to small pooled library volume differences.

This clonotype has a handful of counts. Time point described: patch test 2, 6 weeks after DPC sensitization. The sample's treatment: therapeutic diphenylcyclopropenone sensitization with weekly scalp DPC. Germline-derived CDR1 and CDR2 are MDHEN and SYDVKM. Trimming left V 6 bases short and J 6 bases short, with 21 bases between. The length of the CDR3 is 15 residues. In the authors' methods: Counting gave a median of 95,638 TCRs per sample, with values ranging from 23,224 to 690,600. TCRdb redid the calling of the RACE reads with MiXCR, one entry per CDR3 protein. TCRdb, not the authors, supplied the V and J calls. The sample includes some 80,000 distinct CDR3 sequences, roughly 10% of them seen just once.

The chain employs TRBV28 and TRBJ2-7; weak D call: TRBD1 (6 bases). This TCR came from a woman between 25 and 40 years old with alopecia areata. Some clones in this sample may be carry-over from other donors' samples. Sequenced here: whole blood, sampled in connection with sensitization to the hapten diphenylcyclopropenone (DPC). CDR3 DNA sequence: TGTGCCAGCAGCCTTGGACAGACCTGGCCGGGCGAGCAGTACTTC. This translates into CASSLGQTWPGEQYF.